This T cell receptor beta chain derives from a study of blood T cells in healthy people across ages. A second PCR of roughly 7 to 11 cycles used a sample-barcoded 5' primer and a J-beta primer mix. Each of the cDNA molecules was tagged by a template-switch adaptor with 12 random nucleotides. MiXCR, run by TCRdb on the 5' RACE reads, gives a single entry per CDR3 protein. The table has over 600,000 distinct CDR3 sequences, 45% to 70% seen once. Broader study findings: The unsorted PBMCs prevented any conclusive comparison of naive versus antigen-experienced cells. Investigators treated diversity estimates from one million T cells as underestimates.

On this clonotype itself: Its antigen is currently unknown. A much larger clone is a single base away; this may be a read error.

Material: blood. The source is a man in his forties in good health.

CDR3 amino acids: CASRDKRGTHYNEQYF. In nucleotides, the CDR3 is TGTGCCAGCAGGGATAAAAGGGGCACACATTACAATGAGCAGTACTTC. V is TRBV7-2 and J is TRBJ2-7; D perhaps matches TRBD1 (5 bases). V was trimmed by 6 bases and J by 7 bases, leaving 25 bases between them. This CDR3 is built from 16 residues. The germline V gene encodes CDR1 SGHTA and CDR2 FQGNSA.